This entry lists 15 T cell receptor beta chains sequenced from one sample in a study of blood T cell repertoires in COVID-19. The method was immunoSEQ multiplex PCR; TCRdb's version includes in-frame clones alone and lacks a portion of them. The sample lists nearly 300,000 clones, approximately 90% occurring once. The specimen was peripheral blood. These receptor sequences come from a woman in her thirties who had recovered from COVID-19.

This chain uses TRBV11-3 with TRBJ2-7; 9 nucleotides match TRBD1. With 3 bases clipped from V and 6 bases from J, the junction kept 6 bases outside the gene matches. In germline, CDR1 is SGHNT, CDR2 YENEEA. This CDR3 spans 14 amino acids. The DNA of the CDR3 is TGTGCCAGCAGCTTGGGGACAGGGAGGAGCGAGCAGTACTTC. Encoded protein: CASSLGTGRSEQYF.

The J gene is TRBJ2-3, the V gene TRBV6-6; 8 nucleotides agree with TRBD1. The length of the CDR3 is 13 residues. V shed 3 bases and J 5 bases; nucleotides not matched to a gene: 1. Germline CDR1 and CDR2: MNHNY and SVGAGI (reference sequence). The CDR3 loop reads CASSYDRGDTQYF. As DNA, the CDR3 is TGTGCCAGCAGTTATGACAGGGGAGATACGCAGTATTTT.

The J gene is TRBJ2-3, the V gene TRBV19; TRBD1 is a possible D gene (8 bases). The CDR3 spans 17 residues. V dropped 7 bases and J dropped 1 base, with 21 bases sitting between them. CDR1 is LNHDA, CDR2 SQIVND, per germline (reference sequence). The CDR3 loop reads CASTVTGGERGTDTQYF. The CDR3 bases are TGTGCCAGTACCGTTACAGGGGGGGAAAGGGGCACAGATACGCAGTATTTT.

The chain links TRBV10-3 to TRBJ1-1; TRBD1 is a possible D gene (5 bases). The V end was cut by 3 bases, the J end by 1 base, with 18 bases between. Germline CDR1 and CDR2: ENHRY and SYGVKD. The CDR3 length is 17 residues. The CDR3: CAISDSIGPGPNTEAFF. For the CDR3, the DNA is TGTGCCATCAGTGATTCAATCGGGCCAGGGCCGAACACTGAAGCTTTCTTT.

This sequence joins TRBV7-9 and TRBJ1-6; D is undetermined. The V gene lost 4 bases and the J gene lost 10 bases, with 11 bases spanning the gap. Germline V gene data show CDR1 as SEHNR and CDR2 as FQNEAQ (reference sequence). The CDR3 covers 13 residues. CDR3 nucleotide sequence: TGTGCCAGCAGCTCCACCAGGCGATCACCCCTCCACTTT. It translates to CASSSTRRSPLHF.

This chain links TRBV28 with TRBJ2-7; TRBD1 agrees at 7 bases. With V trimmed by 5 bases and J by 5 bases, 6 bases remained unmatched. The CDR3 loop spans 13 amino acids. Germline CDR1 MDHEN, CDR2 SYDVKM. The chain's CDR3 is CASSPQGTHEQYF. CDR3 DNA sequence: TGTGCCAGCAGTCCACAGGGGACCCACGAGCAGTACTTC.

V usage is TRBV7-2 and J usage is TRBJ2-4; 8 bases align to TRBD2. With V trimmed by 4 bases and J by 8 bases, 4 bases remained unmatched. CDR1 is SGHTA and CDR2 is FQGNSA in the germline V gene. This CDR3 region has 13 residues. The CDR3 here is CASSSGGADIQYF. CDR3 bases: TGTGCCAGCAGCTCCGGGGGGGCGGACATTCAGTACTTC.

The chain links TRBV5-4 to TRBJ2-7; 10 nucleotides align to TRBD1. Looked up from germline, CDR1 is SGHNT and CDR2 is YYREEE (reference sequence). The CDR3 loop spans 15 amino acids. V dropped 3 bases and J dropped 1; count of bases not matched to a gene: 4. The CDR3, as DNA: TGTGCCAGCAGCTACCGGGACAGGGGATCCTACGAGCAGTACTTC. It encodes CASSYRDRGSYEQYF.

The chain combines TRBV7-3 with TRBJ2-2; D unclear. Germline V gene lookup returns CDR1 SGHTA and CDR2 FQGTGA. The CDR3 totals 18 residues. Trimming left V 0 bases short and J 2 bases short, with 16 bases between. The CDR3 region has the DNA TGTGCCAGCAGCTTAACGTCGCCGTTAACACCCAACACCGGGGAGCTGTTTTTT. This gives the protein CASSLTSPLTPNTGELFF.

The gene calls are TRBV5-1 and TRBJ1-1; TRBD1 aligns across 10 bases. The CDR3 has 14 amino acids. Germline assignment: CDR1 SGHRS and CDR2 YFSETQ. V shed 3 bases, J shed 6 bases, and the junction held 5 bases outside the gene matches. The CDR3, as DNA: TGCGCCAGCAGCTCCGGGACAGGGGCGTCTGAAGCTTTCTTT. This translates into CASSSGTGASEAFF.

CDR3 coding DNA: TGTGCCAGCAGCCCCGGGAGGGGGACAGAAGGAAGGCAGTACTTC. As protein: CASSPGRGTEGRQYF. The J gene is TRBJ2-7, the V gene TRBV5-5; possible D gene TRBD2, 8 bases. The CDR3 has 15 residues. Germline CDR1 reads SGHKS; CDR2 reads YYEKEE (reference sequence). V lost 4 bases and J lost 9, with 23 bases in between. Looking up the rest from reference TRBV5-5 and TRBJ2-7 gives the full variable domain: DAGVTQSPTHLIKTRGQQVTLRCSPISGHKSVSWYQQVLGQGPQFIFQYYEKEERGRGNFPDRFSARQFPNYSSELNVNALLLGDSALYLCASSPGRGTEGRQYFGPGTRLTVT.

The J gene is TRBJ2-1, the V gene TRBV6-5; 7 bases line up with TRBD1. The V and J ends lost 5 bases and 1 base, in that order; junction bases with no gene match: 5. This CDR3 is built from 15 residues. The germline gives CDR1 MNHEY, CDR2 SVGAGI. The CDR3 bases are TGTGCCAGCAGTCGACAGGGTATGTCCTACAATGAGCAGTTCTTC. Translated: CASSRQGMSYNEQFF.

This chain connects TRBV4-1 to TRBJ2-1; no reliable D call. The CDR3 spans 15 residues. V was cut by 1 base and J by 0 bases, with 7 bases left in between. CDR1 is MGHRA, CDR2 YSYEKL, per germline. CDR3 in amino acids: CASSQVASSYNEQFF. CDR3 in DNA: TGCGCCAGCAGCCAAGTAGCATCCTCCTACAATGAGCAGTTCTTC.

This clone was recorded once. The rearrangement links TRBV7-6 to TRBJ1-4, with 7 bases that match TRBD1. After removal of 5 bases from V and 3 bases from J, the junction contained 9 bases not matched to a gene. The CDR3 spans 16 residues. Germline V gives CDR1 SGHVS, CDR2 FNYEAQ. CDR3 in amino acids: CASSQPGGLANEKLFF. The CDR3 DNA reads TGTGCCAGCAGCCAACCAGGGGGTCTGGCTAATGAAAAACTGTTTTTT.

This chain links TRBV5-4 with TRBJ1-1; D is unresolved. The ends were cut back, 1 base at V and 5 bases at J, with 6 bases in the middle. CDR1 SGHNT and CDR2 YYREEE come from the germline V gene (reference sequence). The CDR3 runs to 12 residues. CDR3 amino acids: CASSLSSTEAFF. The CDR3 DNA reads TGTGCCAGCAGCTTGTCGTCTACTGAAGCTTTCTTT. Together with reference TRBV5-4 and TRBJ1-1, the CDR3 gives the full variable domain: ETGVTQSPTHLIKTRGQQVTLRCSSQSGHNTVSWYQQALGQGPQFIFQYYREEENGRGNFPPRFSGLQFPNYSSELNVNALELDDSALYLCASSLSSTEAFFGQGTRLTVV.